What follows are 22 T cell receptor beta chains derived from one specimen sequenced in a study of blood T cells in healthy people across ages. For the second PCR, which ran for roughly 6 to 12 cycles, a sample-barcoded 5' primer and a J-beta primer mix were used. TCRdb used MiXCR to reprocess the 5' RACE reads, holding one entry per CDR3 protein. The table has hundreds of thousands of distinct CDR3 sequences, 58% seen once. The specimen sequenced was blood. Receptors originate from a man aged 55 to 70 in good health.

This clonotype was recorded once. The CDR3: CSARDDQRGDTDTQYF. The CDR3 region has the DNA TGCAGTGCTAGAGATGACCAGCGGGGGGACACAGATACGCAGTATTTT. V gene TRBV20-1 combines with J gene TRBJ2-3; 9 positions agree with TRBD2. The V gene's germline CDR1 is DFQATT and CDR2 SNEGSKA (reference sequence). The CDR3 extends over 16 amino acids. The V segment lost 0 bases and the J segment 2 bases; nucleotides outside the gene matches: 6.

This clonotype showed up many times. J is TRBJ1-6 and V is TRBV29-1; no reliable D call. V lost 4 bases, J lost 7 bases, and 11 bases lay in between. Germline CDR1 reads SQVTM; CDR2 reads ANQGSEA. This CDR3 is built from 13 residues. The CDR3 loop is CSVVVSPNSPLHF. The CDR3 DNA is TGCAGCGTTGTCGTCAGTCCCAATTCACCCCTCCACTTT.

V gene TRBV5-1 combines with J gene TRBJ2-1; 9 positions agree with TRBD2. CDR3 size: 16 residues. The ends lost 6 bases at V and 6 bases at J; junction bases unmatched: 13. Germline-derived CDR1 and CDR2 are SGHRS and YFSETQ. The CDR3 sequence: CASTAFPGTSSNEQFF. DNA for the CDR3: TGCGCCAGCACAGCTTTCCCCGGGACTAGCTCCAATGAGCAGTTCTTC.

CDR3 bases: TGTGCCAGCACGGCTAGCGGGGGGGTCGGCAATGAGCAGTTCTTC. Its translation is CASTASGGVGNEQFF. The chain employs TRBV7-2 and TRBJ2-1, with TRBD2 matching over 12 bases. The CDR3 totals 15 residues. V lost 7 bases to trimming and J lost 6 bases; unmatched junction nucleotides: 7. The germline V gene encodes CDR1 SGHTA and CDR2 FQGNSA.

The chain employs TRBV6-1 and TRBJ2-1; 10 bases are shared with TRBD2. CDR3 length: 15 amino acids. Germline values: CDR1 MNHNS, CDR2 SASEGT. The trim removed 2 bases at V and 2 bases at J, leaving 0 bases unmatched. CDR3 protein: CASSETSGAYNEQFF. For the CDR3, the DNA is TGTGCCAGCAGTGAAACTAGCGGGGCCTACAATGAGCAGTTCTTC.

J is TRBJ1-5 and V is TRBV6-5; TRBD1 is a possible D gene (6 bases). Trimming stripped 2 bases from V and 5 bases from J, with 10 bases between. The CDR3 is 14 amino acids. Germline lookup yields CDR1 MNHEY and CDR2 SVGAGI. Written as DNA, the CDR3 is TGTGCCAGCAGTTACGTCTCAGGGGATCAGCCCCAGCATTTT. Residues: CASSYVSGDQPQHF.

The chain couples TRBV20-1 to TRBJ1-6, with TRBD1 matching over 7 bases. J was trimmed by 9 bases and V by 5 bases; bases with no gene match: 13. This CDR3 spans 15 amino acids. The germline V gene has CDR1 DFQATT and CDR2 SNEGSKA (reference sequence). CDR3 DNA sequence: TGCAGTGCTCATGAACAGGGGCCTAGGAGTTCACCCCTCCACTTT. This encodes CSAHEQGPRSSPLHF.

The rearrangement joins TRBV18 to TRBJ2-1; TRBD1 might be the D (5 bases). V lost 1 base to trimming and J lost 2 bases, with 9 bases between them. This CDR3 has 15 amino acids. From germline, CDR1 is KGHSH and CDR2 LQKENI. CDR3 residues: CASSPREGAYNEQFF. The DNA of the CDR3 is TGTGCCAGCTCACCACGAGAAGGGGCCTACAATGAGCAGTTCTTC.

The chain couples TRBV5-1 to TRBJ2-7; weak D call: TRBD2 (5 bases). Trimming stripped 0 bases from V and 4 bases from J, with 11 bases between. The germline V gene encodes CDR1 SGHRS and CDR2 YFSETQ. This CDR3 contains 14 residues. CDR3 in amino acids: CASSLGVSGYEQYF. In DNA form, the CDR3 reads TGCGCCAGCAGCTTGGGGGTATCGGGATACGAGCAGTACTTC.

The V and J genes are TRBV9 and TRBJ2-5, with TRBD2 identical over 7 bases. V dropped 3 bases and J dropped 2; count of bases not matched to a gene: 10. Looked up from germline, CDR1 is SGDLS and CDR2 is YYNGEE. CDR3 size: 16 residues. The CDR3 reads CASSAHALAAQETQYF. For the CDR3, the DNA is TGTGCCAGCAGCGCCCACGCCCTAGCGGCGCAAGAGACCCAGTACTTC. The complete variable domain, with remaining parts taken from reference TRBV9 and TRBJ2-5, reads DSGVTQTPKHLITATGQRVTLRCSPRSGDLSVYWYQQSLDQGLQFLIQYYNGEERAKGNILERFSAQQFPDLHSELNLSSLELGDSALYFCASSAHALAAQETQYFGPGTRLLVL.

This clonotype was counted ten times or more. The chain has TRBV20-1 and TRBJ2-3; a possible D gene is TRBD2 (5 bases). Trimming removed 1 base at V and 0 bases at J, with 11 bases between. The CDR3 extends over 15 amino acids. The germline CDR1 and CDR2 sequences are DFQATT and SNEGSKA (reference sequence). CDR3 sequence: CSARVRGSSTDTQYF. The CDR3, as DNA: TGCAGTGCTAGAGTCCGCGGGTCTAGCACAGATACGCAGTATTTT.

The chain has TRBV2 and TRBJ1-4; D is undetermined. Germline CDR1 is SNHLY and CDR2 is FYNNEI. The CDR3 is 14 amino acids. V was clipped by 3 bases and J by 8 bases, with 13 bases between them. CDR3 bases: TGTGCCAGCAGTGATCTGGCGGGAGGGGAAAAACTGTTTTTT. This gives the protein CASSDLAGGEKLFF. Filled out from reference TRBV2 and TRBJ1-4, the complete variable domain reads EPEVTQTPSHQVTQMGQEVILRCVPISNHLYFYWYRQILGQKVEFLVSFYNNEISEKSEIFDDQFSVERPDGSNFTLKIRSTKLEDSAMYFCASSDLAGGEKLFFGSGTQLSVL.

The DNA for the CDR3 is TGTGCCAGCAGCAAAGCTCAGACAGGGGGCAACTCCCCGGATAAGACCCAGTACTTC. Its protein product is CASSKAQTGGNSPDKTQYF. The chain couples TRBV21-1 to TRBJ2-7; the tabulated D call, TRBD1, remains unverified against the DNA. The last part of the DNA fits TRBJ2-5 better; the J call may be wrong. TRBV21-1 is deemed a pseudogene. The CDR3 length is 19 residues.

The chain couples TRBV3-1 to TRBJ2-5, with D perhaps matching TRBD1 (5 bases). Per the germline V gene, CDR1 is LGHDT and CDR2 is YNNKEL (reference sequence). The CDR3 runs to 12 residues. Trimming pared 0 bases from V and 11 bases from J, leaving 10 bases between. CDR3 sequence (DNA): TGTGCCAGCAGCCAAGACGGGCAGGGTCAGTACTTC. Protein product: CASSQDGQGQYF.

The rearrangement links TRBV2 to TRBJ1-2; the D gene is possibly TRBD1 (6 bases). Germline CDR1 SNHLY, CDR2 FYNNEI. There are 13 residues in the CDR3. Trimming left V 3 bases short and J 8 bases short, with 13 bases between. CDR3 coding DNA: TGTGCCAGCAGTGAGGACAGCCTTGGGGGCTACACCTTC. It encodes CASSEDSLGGYTF.

For this clonotype: Relative to the germline gene, one junction end is altered; a read error may explain this. The J gene is TRBJ2-6, the V gene TRBV5-5; weak D call: TRBD1 (5 bases). Germline V gene sequence: CDR1 SGHKS, CDR2 YYEKEE (reference sequence). The CDR3 spans 15 residues. CDR3 amino acids: CASSSGISGANVLPF. The CDR3, as DNA: TGTGCCAGCAGCTCTGGGATCTCTGGGGCCAACGTCCTGCCTTTC.

This clonotype was observed a single time. This chain joins TRBV10-3 and TRBJ1-5, with 8 positions matching TRBD1. With V trimmed by 7 bases and J by 2 bases, 4 bases remained unmatched. Germline-derived CDR1 and CDR2 are ENHRY and SYGVKD. The CDR3 extends over 14 amino acids. CDR3 region: CAIMSDRGNQPQHF. DNA for the CDR3: TGTGCCATCATGTCGGACAGGGGCAATCAGCCCCAGCATTTT.

The chain recombines TRBV28 with TRBJ2-7, with D tentatively TRBD1 (7 bases). Per germline, CDR1 MDHEN and CDR2 SYDVKM. This CDR3 spans 15 amino acids. V lost 7 bases and J 2 bases, leaving 18 bases between the germline ends. The CDR3 DNA reads TGTGCCAGCACCCCTCGGCAGGGGGAGGCCTACGAGCAGTACTTC. Translated, it gives CASTPRQGEAYEQYF.

V usage is TRBV5-1 and J usage is TRBJ2-7; weak D call: TRBD1 (5 bases). V lost 0 bases, J lost 2 bases, and 12 bases lay in between. The CDR3 spans 15 residues. The V gene's germline CDR1 is SGHRS and CDR2 YFSETQ. The CDR3 sequence is CASSLVPGNTYEQYF. The CDR3 bases are TGCGCCAGCAGCTTGGTTCCAGGGAACACCTACGAGCAGTACTTC.

This clonotype has only a few counts. The chain carries TRBV21-1 and TRBJ1-5; the table gives TRBD1 as D, unverified against the DNA. TRBV21-1 is flagged as a pseudogene. The CDR3 is 17 residues long. As DNA, the CDR3 is TGTGCCAGCTCCTCTGGGGACAGGGGGTTTGGTATTCAGCCCCAGCATTTT. Encoded protein: CASSSGDRGFGIQPQHF.

The chain is built from TRBV9 and TRBJ2-1, with D possibly matching TRBD2 (6 bases). Trimming left V 4 bases short and J 3 bases short, with 14 bases between. The CDR3 spans 15 residues. CDR1 and CDR2 (germline): SGDLS, YYNGEE. The DNA for the CDR3 is TGTGCCAGCAGCCCTTTGGCGGGGAGCTACAATGAGCAGTTCTTC. It yields the protein CASSPLAGSYNEQFF.

The rearrangement uses TRBV2 and TRBJ2-5; TRBD1 might be the D (6 bases). Germline-derived CDR1 and CDR2 are SNHLY and FYNNEI. The V end lost 6 bases, the J end lost 4 bases, and 9 bases lay between the germline ends. This CDR3 contains 12 residues. The CDR3 reads CASRVGAETQYF. Here the CDR3 DNA reads TGTGCCAGCAGGGTGGGGGCAGAGACCCAGTACTTC. The whole variable domain, remainder taken from reference TRBV2 and TRBJ2-5, is EPEVTQTPSHQVTQMGQEVILRCVPISNHLYFYWYRQILGQKVEFLVSFYNNEISEKSEIFDDQFSVERPDGSNFTLKIRSTKLEDSAMYFCASRVGAETQYFGPGTRLLVL.